The source of this T cell receptor beta chain is a study of T cell responses to AZD1222 COVID-19 vaccine. Study-wide points: Baseline testing showed seropositivity in only six or seven AZD1222 recipients. Epitopes outside B.1.351 and B.1.1.7 mutated regions reportedly drew nearly half of spike TCRs.

The data were produced by immunoSEQ multiplex PCR, yet TCRdb's version contains in-frame clones alone and is incomplete. The table has about 97,000 clones, about 88% seen once. As concerns this clone: Its antigen is not known.

Sequenced here: peripheral blood, sampled on day 0 of AZD1222 vaccination. This receptor was identified in an adult in good health.

The CDR3 reads CASSGGGTAYNEQFF. The CDR3 DNA reads as TGTGCCAGCAGCGGTGGCGGGACAGCCTACAATGAGCAGTTCTTC. V is TRBV7-3 and J is TRBJ2-1; D is perhaps TRBD1 (7 bases). Germline assignment: CDR1 SGHTA and CDR2 FQGTGA. Trimming removed 5 bases at V and 2 bases at J, with 13 bases between. The CDR3 contains 15 residues.